This T cell receptor (beta chain) was obtained from a study of shared clonotypes between healthy human individuals. Measured with immunoSEQ multiplex PCR; TCRdb has only the in-frame clones, and not every one. The profile shows 1 million to 1.3 million clones, more than 75% of them singletons. J gave up 6 bases and V 7 bases, and 9 bases lay outside the gene matches. This CDR3 spans 14 amino acids. The V gene's germline CDR1 is SGHVS and CDR2 FNYEAQ. The TCR sequence derives from a man aged 18 to 29 in good health. Some clones in this sample may be carry-over from other donors' samples. Source material: memory CD4+ T cells from PBMCs. Subset described: CD45RA-negative fraction. The chain carries TRBV7-6 and TRBJ2-3; 8 bases fit TRBD1. DNA of the CDR3: TGTGCCAGCACCCTGACAGGGGCAAGGGATACGCAGTATTTT. Translating gives CASTLTGARDTQYF. The full variable domain, its missing parts supplied by reference TRBV7-6 and TRBJ2-3, is GAGVSQSPRYKVTKRGQDVALRCDPISGHVSLYWYRQALGQGPEFLTYFNYEAQQDKSGLPNDRFSAERPEGSISTLTIQRTEQRDSAMYRCASTLTGARDTQYFGPGTRLTVL.